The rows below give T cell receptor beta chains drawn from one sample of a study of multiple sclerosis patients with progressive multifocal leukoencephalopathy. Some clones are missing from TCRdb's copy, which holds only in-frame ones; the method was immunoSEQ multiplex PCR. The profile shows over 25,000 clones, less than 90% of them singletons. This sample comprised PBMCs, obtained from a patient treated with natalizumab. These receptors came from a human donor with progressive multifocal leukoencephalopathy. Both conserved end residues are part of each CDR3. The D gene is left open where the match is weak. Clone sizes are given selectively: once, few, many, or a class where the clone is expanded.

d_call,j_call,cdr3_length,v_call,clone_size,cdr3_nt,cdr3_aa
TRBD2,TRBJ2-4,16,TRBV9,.,TGTGCCAGCAGCCCCTCTGGGAGGGGAGCCAAAAACATTCAGTACTTC,CASSPSGRGAKNIQYF
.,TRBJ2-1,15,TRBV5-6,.,TGTGCCAGCAGCTCCGGGACCCGTCACTACAATGAGCAGTTCTTC,CASSSGTRHYNEQFF
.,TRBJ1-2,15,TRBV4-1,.,TGCGCCAGCAGCCAACCAGGGCCGGCCGGCTATGGCTACACCTTC,CASSQPGPAGYGYTF
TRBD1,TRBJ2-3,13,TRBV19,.,TGTGCCACCTCCCCTACAGGGGAAGATACGCAGTATTTT,CATSPTGEDTQYF
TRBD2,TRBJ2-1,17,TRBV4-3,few,TGCGCCAGCGAACAGGGGAAGACAGCGGGAGGTCCCAATGAGCAGTTCTTC,CASEQGKTAGGPNEQFF
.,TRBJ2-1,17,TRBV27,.,TGTGCCAGCAGTTCCCGCGCCCTCAGGTGGTCCAACAATGAGCAGTTCTTC,CASSSRALRWSNNEQFF
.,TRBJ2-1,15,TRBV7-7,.,TGTGCTAGCAGCTCTAGTGGCCTCTCCTACAATGAGCAGTTCTTC,CASSSSGLSYNEQFF
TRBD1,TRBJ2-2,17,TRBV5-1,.,TGCGCCAGCAGCTTGGAGATGACAGGGGCACGGACCGGGGAGCTGTTTTTT,CASSLEMTGARTGELFF
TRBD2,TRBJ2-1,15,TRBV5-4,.,TGTGCCAGCAGCTTAGACGCTAGCGGGACGAATGAGCAGTTCTTC,CASSLDASGTNEQFF
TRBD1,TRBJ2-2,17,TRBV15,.,TGTGCCACCAGCAGAGCTGAGGGGGCGAGCCCGACCGGGGAGCTGTTTTTT,CATSRAEGASPTGELFF
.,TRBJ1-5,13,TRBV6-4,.,TGTGCCAGCAGTACAGGGAAGGGTCAGCCCCAGCATTTT,CASSTGKGQPQHF
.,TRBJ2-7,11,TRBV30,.,TGTGCCTGGACAGGCGGCTACGAGCAGTACTTC,CAWTGGYEQYF
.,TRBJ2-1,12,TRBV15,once,TGTGCCACGAAAGGGTCCTACAATGAGCAGTTCTTC,CATKGSYNEQFF
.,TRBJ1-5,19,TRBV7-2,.,TGTGCCAGCAGCTTCTCCGGGATTCAGTACATGGCGGGCAATCAGCCCCAGCATTTT,CASSFSGIQYMAGNQPQHF
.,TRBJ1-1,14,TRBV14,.,TGTGCCAGCAGCCAAGGGGGGGAGAGCACTGAAGCTTTCTTT,CASSQGGESTEAFF
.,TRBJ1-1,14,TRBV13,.,TGTGCCAGCAGCCCCGAGACACTGAACACTGAAGCTTTCTTT,CASSPETLNTEAFF
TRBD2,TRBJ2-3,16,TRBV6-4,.,TGTGCCAGCAGTGACTCAGGGGCTAGCGGAACAGATACGCAGTATTTT,CASSDSGASGTDTQYF
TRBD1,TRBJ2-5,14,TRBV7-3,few,TGTGCCAGCAGCCCAGACAGGGGGGCAGAGACCCAGTACTTC,CASSPDRGAETQYF
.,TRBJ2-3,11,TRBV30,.,TGTGCGGGCGGGGACACAGATACGCAGTATTTT,CAGGDTDTQYF
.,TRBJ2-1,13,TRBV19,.,TGTGCCAGTAGTATAGGCGGGACGTGGGAGCAGTTCTTC,CASSIGGTWEQFF
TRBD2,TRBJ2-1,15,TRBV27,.,TGTGCCAGCAGTGCCGGGACTAGCGGCTACAATGAGCAGTTCTTC,CASSAGTSGYNEQFF
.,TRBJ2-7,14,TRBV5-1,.,TGCGCCAGCAGCTTGAGTACATACCCCTACGAGCAGTACTTC,CASSLSTYPYEQYF
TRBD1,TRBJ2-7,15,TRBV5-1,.,TGCGCCAGCAGCCTCGGACAGGGGCCATCCTACGAGCAGTACTTC,CASSLGQGPSYEQYF
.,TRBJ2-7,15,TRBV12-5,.,TGTGCTAGTGGTTTGGTCGCGGGACAGCCCTACGAGCAGTACTTC,CASGLVAGQPYEQYF
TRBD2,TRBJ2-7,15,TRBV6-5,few,TGTGCCAGCAGCAGACTAGCGACGAGCTCCTACGAGCAGTACTTC,CASSRLATSSYEQYF
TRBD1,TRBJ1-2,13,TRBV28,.,TGTGCCAGCAGCCCTGGGGGACAGGGGGGCTACACCTTC,CASSPGGQGGYTF
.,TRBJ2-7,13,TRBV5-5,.,TGTGCCAGCAGCTTCTTCCCATCCTACGAGCAGTACTTC,CASSFFPSYEQYF
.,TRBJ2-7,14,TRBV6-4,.,TGTGCCAGCAGTGAAAGGATCTCGATGGGCGAGCAGTACTTC,CASSERISMGEQYF
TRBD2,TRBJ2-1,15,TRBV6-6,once,TGTGCCAGCAGTTACTCGGGCGGGAGCCTCAATGAGCAGTTCTTC,CASSYSGGSLNEQFF
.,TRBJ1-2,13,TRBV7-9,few,TGTGCCAGCAGCTTAACCGGGGGAGATGGCTACACCTTC,CASSLTGGDGYTF
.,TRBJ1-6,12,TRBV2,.,TGTGCCAGCAGGCCCGACGATTCACCCCTCCACTTT,CASRPDDSPLHF
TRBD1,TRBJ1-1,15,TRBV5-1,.,TGCGCCAGCAGCTTGTCACCGGGACAGGGAATTGAAGCTTTCTTT,CASSLSPGQGIEAFF
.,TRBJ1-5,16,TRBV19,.,TGTGCCAGTAGAGAGGCAGGGGCTTATAGCAATCAGCCCCAGCATTTT,CASREAGAYSNQPQHF
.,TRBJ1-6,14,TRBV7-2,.,TGTGCCAGCAGCCCCGGGTACGAGGGTTCACCCCTCCACTTT,CASSPGYEGSPLHF
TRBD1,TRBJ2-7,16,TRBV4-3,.,TGCGCCAGCAGCCAAGATTGGACAGGGGGCTCCTACGAGCAGTACTTC,CASSQDWTGGSYEQYF
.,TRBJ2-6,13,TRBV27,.,TGTGCCAGCACCCCCTCTGGGGCCAACGTCCTGACTTTC,CASTPSGANVLTF
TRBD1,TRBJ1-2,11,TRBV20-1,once,TGTAGTAATGACAGGGGGGGTGGCTACACCTTC,CSNDRGGGYTF
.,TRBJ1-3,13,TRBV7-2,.,TGTGCCAGCAGCGTGGGAGGGGGAAACACCATATATTTT,CASSVGGGNTIYF
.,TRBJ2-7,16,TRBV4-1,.,TGCGCCAGCAGCCAAGATCAGAACAGCGGAGCCTACGAGCAGTACTTC,CASSQDQNSGAYEQYF
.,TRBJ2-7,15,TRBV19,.,TGTGCCAGTACAGAGACCGCCCTAAGCTCCTACGAGCAGTACTTC,CASTETALSSYEQYF
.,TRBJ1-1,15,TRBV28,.,TGTGCCAGTGGTTCCCCCCAACAGGTTAACACTGAAGCTTTCTTT,CASGSPQQVNTEAFF
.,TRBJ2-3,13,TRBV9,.,TGTGCCAGCAGCGTAGATCACGGAGATACGCAGTATTTT,CASSVDHGDTQYF